This entry describes one T cell receptor beta chain. The sample originates from a study of blood T cell repertoires in COVID-19. Profiled with immunoSEQ multiplex PCR; TCRdb holds only in-frame clones, not every one. The repertoire holds more than 110,000 clones, with around 80% as singletons. This sequence was found in a woman between 50 and 59 years old who had recovered from COVID-19. Material: PBMCs or T cells enriched from blood (not recorded which).

CDR3: CASSGRQGLLGYTF. As DNA, the CDR3 is TGCGCCAGCAGCGGTAGACAGGGCCTGCTTGGCTACACCTTC. This chain links TRBV4-1 with TRBJ1-2, with TRBD1 matching over 7 bases. CDR3 length equals 14 residues. V lost 5 bases and J lost 7; bases outside the gene matches: 10. Per germline, CDR1 MGHRA and CDR2 YSYEKL.